The 20 T cell receptor beta chains presented below share a single source sample, sequenced in a study of T cell changes during pregnancy in multiple sclerosis. Generated by immunoSEQ multiplex PCR, the TCRdb table keeps only in-frame clones and is missing some. Of under 60,000 clones in the sample, approximately 90% were seen once. Sequences were derived from CD8+ T cells from peripheral blood mononuclear cells, sampled after pregnancy. The receptors were sampled from a female donor with multiple sclerosis, enrolled in a pregnancy study.

The V call is TRBV18, the J call TRBJ1-3; D gene ambiguous. CDR1 is KGHSH and CDR2 is LQKENI in the germline V gene. CDR3 length: 14 amino acids. V was clipped by 1 base and J by 2 bases, with 6 bases between them. The CDR3: CASSPLTPGNTIYF. The CDR3 nucleotides are TGTGCCAGCTCACCACTGACTCCTGGAAACACCATATATTTT.

This chain uses TRBV10-2 with TRBJ2-5, with 11 bases aligning to TRBD2. Trimming took 6 bases from V and 0 from J; bases not matched to a gene: 6. CDR3 size: 16 residues. Per germline, CDR1 WSHSY and CDR2 SAAADI. CDR3 residues: CASRRGSGGDQETQYF. For the CDR3, the DNA is TGCGCCAGCAGGAGGGGTAGCGGGGGGGACCAAGAGACCCAGTACTTC.

V gene TRBV10-3 combines with J gene TRBJ2-7; 7 bases are a match to TRBD1. Germline V gene sequence: CDR1 ENHRY, CDR2 SYGVKD. The CDR3 runs 14 residues. V gave up 0 bases and J gave up 4 bases; unmatched junction bases: 3. The CDR3: CAISESGTAYEQYF. CDR3 DNA: TGTGCCATCAGTGAGTCCGGGACAGCTTACGAGCAGTACTTC.

This clone was found a few times. This chain connects TRBV6-4 to TRBJ2-1; 8 positions match TRBD1. This CDR3 is 14 amino acids long. The germline V gene encodes CDR1 MRHNA and CDR2 SNTAGT. Trimming at V came to 5 bases and at J to 8 bases, leaving 8 bases not matched to a gene. CDR3 loop: CASSQSTGVHEQFF. In DNA, the CDR3 is TGTGCCAGCAGTCAATCGACAGGGGTCCATGAGCAGTTCTTC.

V gene TRBV13 combines with J gene TRBJ2-3, with 8 bases identical to TRBD2. V lost 2 bases to trimming and J lost 2 bases; unmatched junction nucleotides: 6. This CDR3 region has 16 residues. Germline loops: CDR1 PRHDT, CDR2 FYEKMQ (reference sequence). This CDR3 reads CASSLSGGGSTDTQYF. For the CDR3, the DNA is TGTGCCAGCAGCTTATCCGGCGGGGGGTCCACAGATACGCAGTATTTT.

The chain links TRBV5-1 to TRBJ2-5; a possible D gene is TRBD1 (6 bases). The CDR3 spans 13 residues. The ends were cut back, 0 bases at V and 4 bases at J, with 7 bases in the middle. Looked up from germline, CDR1 is SGHRS and CDR2 is YFSETQ. CDR3 region: CASSLGGGETQYF. CDR3 nucleotides: TGCGCCAGCAGCTTGGGAGGGGGAGAGACCCAGTACTTC.

The chain combines TRBV5-4 with TRBJ2-7; a weak D match, TRBD1 (6 bases). Trimming removed 2 bases from V and 5 bases from J, with 14 bases in between. This CDR3 region has 14 residues. Germline V gene sequence: CDR1 SGHNT, CDR2 YYREEE (reference sequence). The CDR3 loop is CASSLTGTPHEQYF. The CDR3 DNA follows: TGTGCCAGCAGCTTAACAGGGACCCCCCACGAGCAGTACTTC. Looking up the rest from reference TRBV5-4 and TRBJ2-7 gives the full variable domain: ETGVTQSPTHLIKTRGQQVTLRCSSQSGHNTVSWYQQALGQGPQFIFQYYREEENGRGNFPPRFSGLQFPNYSSELNVNALELDDSALYLCASSLTGTPHEQYFGPGTRLTVT.

The CDR3 is CASSGGKREAFF. The CDR3 DNA sequence: TGTGCCAGCAGTGGCGGGAAGCGTGAAGCTTTCTTT. This chain joins TRBV6-1 and TRBJ1-1; D unclear. The CDR3 sequence is 12 residues long. Trimming took 4 bases from V and 7 from J, leaving 10 bases between them. CDR1 is MNHNS, CDR2 SASEGT, per germline.

The chain uses TRBV27 and TRBJ2-5; possibly TRBD2 for D (6 bases). With 1 base removed from V and 3 bases from J, the gap between germline ends came to 15 bases. Germline CDR1 and CDR2: MNHEY and SMNVEV (reference sequence). The CDR3 covers 16 residues. Here the CDR3 DNA reads TGTGCCAGCAGTTTATTAGAGGAGGGGCGAAAAGAGACCCAGTACTTC. Translated, it gives CASSLLEEGRKETQYF.

The chain has TRBV29-1 and TRBJ1-1, with D perhaps matching TRBD1 (5 bases). Per germline, CDR1 SQVTM and CDR2 ANQGSEA. The CDR3 has 12 residues. With 4 bases removed from V and 1 base from J, the gap between germline ends came to 7 bases. The CDR3 spells CSVGRGNTEAFF. The CDR3 DNA reads as TGCAGCGTTGGGAGGGGGAACACTGAAGCTTTCTTT.

This clone showed up just once. The rearrangement uses TRBV2 and TRBJ2-7, with D perhaps matching TRBD1 (7 bases). Deletions cut 7 bases from V and 2 bases from J, with 21 bases between. Germline CDR1 SNHLY, CDR2 FYNNEI. The CDR3 covers 16 residues. The CDR3 here is CASMGIQGGRAYEQYF. The CDR3 nucleotides read TGTGCCAGCATGGGGATTCAGGGGGGCCGAGCCTACGAGCAGTACTTC.

A remark on this clone: Within the sample, other DNA sequences also encode this same CDR3. The rearrangement joins TRBV5-1 to TRBJ1-1, with unresolved D. V lost 0 bases to trimming and J lost 1 base, with 7 bases between them. Germline V gene sequence: CDR1 SGHRS, CDR2 YFSETQ. The CDR3 runs to 14 residues. CDR3 in DNA: TGCGCCAGCAGCTTGGTCGGGGAGAACACTGAAGCTTTCTTT. Translating it yields CASSLVGENTEAFF.

This chain connects TRBV10-1 to TRBJ2-1; maybe TRBD1 (6 bases). Germline CDR1 is WNHNN and CDR2 is SYGVQD (reference sequence). V lost 1 base to trimming and J lost 8 bases, with 15 bases between them. CDR3 length: 15 amino acids. The CDR3: CASSEYRESLDEQFF. In nucleotides, the CDR3 is TGCGCCAGCAGTGAGTACAGGGAAAGTTTGGATGAGCAGTTCTTC.

This rearrangement joins TRBV9 to TRBJ1-2; D is perhaps TRBD1 (5 bases). CDR3 size: 14 residues. The V gene's germline CDR1 is SGDLS and CDR2 YYNGEE. The V end lost 3 bases, the J end lost 4 bases, and 13 bases lay between the germline ends. The CDR3 DNA follows: TGTGCCAGCAGCGCGACGGGGGATCTCTATGGCTACACCTTC. Residues: CASSATGDLYGYTF.

The rearrangement uses TRBV27 and TRBJ2-1, with D perhaps TRBD2 (6 bases). The germline V gene has CDR1 MNHEY and CDR2 SMNVEV (reference sequence). Trimming took 4 bases from V and 8 from J, leaving 9 bases between them. This CDR3 has 12 residues. This CDR3 is CASSSWGDEQFF. CDR3 DNA: TGTGCCAGCAGTTCATGGGGGGATGAGCAGTTCTTC.

The table lists this clone with a count of one. The chain couples TRBV5-1 to TRBJ2-7; 9 positions agree with TRBD2. V dropped 5 bases and J dropped 3; count of bases not matched to a gene: 18. The CDR3 length is 18 residues. Germline V lookup: CDR1 SGHRS, CDR2 YFSETQ. CDR3 amino acids: CASRLAGGISPNYYEQYF. Here the CDR3 DNA reads TGCGCCAGCAGGCTCGCGGGGGGGATTTCCCCCAATTACTACGAGCAGTACTTC. Combining the CDR3 with reference TRBV5-1 and TRBJ2-7 gives the whole variable domain KAGVTQTPRYLIKTRGQQVTLSCSPISGHRSVSWYQQTPGQGLQFLFEYFSETQRNKGNFPGRFSGRQFSNSRSEMNVSTLELGDSALYLCASRLAGGISPNYYEQYFGPGTRLTVT.

J is TRBJ1-2 and V is TRBV7-6; D gene uncertain. V shed 2 bases and J shed 4 bases, with 14 bases lying between them. The CDR3 loop spans 15 amino acids. Germline loops: CDR1 SGHVS, CDR2 FNYEAQ. This CDR3 is CASSLLRPSAYGYTF. In nucleotides, the CDR3 is TGTGCCAGCAGCTTATTAAGGCCAAGCGCCTATGGCTACACCTTC.

V usage is TRBV28 and J usage is TRBJ1-2, with a weak D call TRBD1 (6 bases). V was shortened by 4 bases and J by 6 bases, with 15 bases between the two germline ends. This CDR3 has 14 amino acids. CDR1 is MDHEN and CDR2 is SYDVKM in the germline V gene. CDR3 amino acids: CASSSAGAGDGYTF. CDR3 bases: TGTGCCAGCAGTTCTGCGGGGGCCGGGGATGGCTACACCTTC.

This clone rates as medium-sized (0.01 to 0.1%). The chain links TRBV7-6 to TRBJ1-5, with a tentative D call TRBD1 (5 bases). V lost 2 bases, J lost 2 bases, and 13 bases lay in between. Germline-derived CDR1 and CDR2 are SGHVS and FNYEAQ. There are 16 residues in the CDR3. DNA for the CDR3: TGTGCCAGCAGCTTACTAGGGGCCCTCCGCAATCAGCCCCAGCATTTT. This translates into CASSLLGALRNQPQHF.

This clone was observed a few times. The rearrangement uses TRBV25-1 and TRBJ1-6; a possible D gene is TRBD1 (5 bases). V gave up 4 bases and J gave up 14 bases, with 18 bases separating them. Germline V gene lookup returns CDR1 MGHDK and CDR2 SYGVNS. The CDR3 is 14 amino acids. The CDR3 spells CASSGFGVRGTLHF. In DNA, the CDR3 is TGTGCCAGCAGTGGTTTTGGGGTGCGGGGGACCCTCCACTTT.